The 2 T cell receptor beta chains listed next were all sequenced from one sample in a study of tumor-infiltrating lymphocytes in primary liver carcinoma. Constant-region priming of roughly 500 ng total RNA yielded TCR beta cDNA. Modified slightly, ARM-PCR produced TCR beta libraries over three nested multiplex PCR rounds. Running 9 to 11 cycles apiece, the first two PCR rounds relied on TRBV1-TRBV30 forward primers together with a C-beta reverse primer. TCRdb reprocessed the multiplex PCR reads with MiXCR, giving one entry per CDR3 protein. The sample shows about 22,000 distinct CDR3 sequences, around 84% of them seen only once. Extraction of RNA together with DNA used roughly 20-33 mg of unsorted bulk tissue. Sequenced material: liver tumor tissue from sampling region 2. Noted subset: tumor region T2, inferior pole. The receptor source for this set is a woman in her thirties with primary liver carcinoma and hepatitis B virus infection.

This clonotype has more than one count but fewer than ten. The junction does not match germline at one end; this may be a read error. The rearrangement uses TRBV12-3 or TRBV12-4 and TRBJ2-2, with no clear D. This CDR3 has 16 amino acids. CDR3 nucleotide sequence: TGTGCCAGCAGTTTTGTCATGCAGAAGAACACCGGTGAGCTGTTTTTT. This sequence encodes CASSFVMQKNTGELFF.

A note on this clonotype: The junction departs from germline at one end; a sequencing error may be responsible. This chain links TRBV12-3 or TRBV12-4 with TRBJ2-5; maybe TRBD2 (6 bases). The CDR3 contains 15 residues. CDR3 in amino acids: CASNTHTGSEEIQYF. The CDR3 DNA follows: TGTGCCAGCAACACCCACACCGGGAGCGAAGAGATCCAGTACTTC.